This T cell receptor beta chain originates from a study of blood T cell repertoires in COVID-19. Study context: There were acute and convalescent COVID-19 samples, and they came from the United States, Italy and Spain. PBMCs, B-cell-depleted T cells, or T cells provided the cDNA or gDNA that made up the material.

In the study's own analysis: Amplified reference gene primers provided the basis for estimating nucleated cell counts. Generated by immunoSEQ multiplex PCR, the TCRdb table keeps only in-frame clones and is missing some. V and J calls and clone size are copied from that table; D and trimming were computed from the DNA. The table lists under 200,000 clones, roughly 84% of them singletons, with about 7% in the top ten. The table lists this clone with a few counts. Germline CDR1 reads MNHEY; CDR2 reads SVGAGI. CDR3 length: 12 amino acids. The V end was cut by 8 bases, the J end by 10 bases, with 17 bases between.

The chain uses TRBV6-5 and TRBJ1-2; D is ambiguous. The sequenced material came from peripheral blood. This TCR was recovered from a man over 45 with active or convalescent COVID-19. The CDR3 nucleotides read TGTGCCAGCCAACGGGGAGATGGAGTCTACACCTTC. Its protein product is CASQRGDGVYTF.